A selection of T cell receptor beta chains follows, all from one sample in a study of T-cell memory formation after mild COVID-19. TCRdb redid the calling of the 5' RACE reads with MiXCR, one entry per CDR3 protein. The sample lists around 530,000 distinct CDR3 sequences, about 20% seen once, with around 8.4% in the top ten. The material sequenced was PBMCs or a T cell subset sorted from them (not recorded which). These receptors all come from an adult woman who had mild COVID-19 (a few samples of this study predate the infection). Cell type and time point are not known. The CDR3 runs from the conserved cysteine through the conserved F or W. A D gene is named only where the DNA matches it firmly. Only part of the rows carry a size: once, few, many, or a class if the clone is expanded.

>few|TRBJ2-7|TRBV27|-
CASRGAARYEQYF
TGTGCCAGCAGAGGGGCGGCCCGCTACGAGCAGTACTTC
>few|TRBJ2-5|TRBV7-2|-
CASSVTGLGETQYF
TGTGCCAGCAGCGTAACAGGCCTGGGGGAGACCCAGTACTTC
>-|TRBJ1-1|TRBV20-1|-
CSTRSTGRNTEAFF
TGCAGTACCCGATCCACAGGGAGGAACACTGAAGCTTTCTTT
>-|TRBJ1-1|TRBV6-5|-
CASSYGREAFF
TGTGCCAGCAGTTACGGGAGAGAAGCTTTCTTT
>-|TRBJ1-2|TRBV24-1|-
CATSGGNDYGYTF
TGTGCCACCAGTGGGGGGAATGACTATGGCTACACCTTC
>few|TRBJ2-1|TRBV28|-
CASCISYNEQFF
TGTGCCAGCTGCATTTCCTACAATGAGCAGTTCTTC
>-|TRBJ2-1|TRBV12-3/TRBV12-4|-
CASSSTRRGPNEQFF
TGTGCCAGCAGTTCAACTAGGCGGGGCCCCAATGAGCAGTTCTTC
>few|TRBJ2-3|TRBV4-1|TRBD2
CASSQLAGGGTDTQYF
TGCGCCAGCAGCCAATTAGCGGGGGGGGGCACAGATACGCAGTATTTT
>many|TRBJ2-7|TRBV27|-
CASSLRAGYEQYF
TGTGCCAGCAGTTTAAGGGCAGGATACGAGCAGTACTTC
>few|TRBJ2-2|TRBV12-3/TRBV12-4|-
CASSSLSPGELFF
TGTGCCAGCAGCTCTCTCAGTCCCGGGGAGCTGTTTTTT
>-|TRBJ2-6|TRBV9|-
CASSPPGGRSSGANVLTF
TGTGCCAGCAGCCCTCCTGGGGGCAGATCCTCTGGGGCCAACGTCCTGACTTTC
>-|TRBJ1-4|TRBV12-3/TRBV12-4|TRBD1
CATSSGQGKEKLFF
TGTGCCACCTCCTCGGGACAGGGAAAGGAAAAACTGTTTTTT
>few|TRBJ2-5|TRBV11-3|-
CASSFGRWIQETQYF
TGTGCCAGCAGCTTCGGACGGTGGATCCAAGAGACCCAGTACTTC
>-|TRBJ2-3|TRBV7-6|-
CASSPRHSTDTQYF
TGTGCCAGCAGCCCCCGACACTCCACAGATACGCAGTATTTT
>few|TRBJ2-3|TRBV7-8|TRBD2
CASSLVPAGGADTQYF
TGTGCCAGCAGCTTAGTCCCAGCGGGAGGAGCAGATACGCAGTATTTT
>-|TRBJ2-7|TRBV18|TRBD2
CASSRTGTSSYEQYF
TGTGCCAGCTCACGCACCGGGACTAGCTCCTACGAGCAGTACTTC
>-|TRBJ2-1|TRBV12-3/TRBV12-4|TRBD2
CASSFSGTSGRSEQFF
TGTGCCAGCAGTTTCTCCGGGACTAGCGGGAGGAGCGAGCAGTTCTTC
>-|TRBJ2-1|TRBV12-3/TRBV12-4|-
CASTANNEQFF
TGTGCCAGCACCGCCAACAATGAGCAGTTCTTC
>-|TRBJ1-3|TRBV7-9|TRBD1
CASSPMGTANSGNTIYF
TGTGCCAGCAGCCCCATGGGGACAGCTAACTCTGGAAACACCATATATTTT
>-|TRBJ2-3|TRBV7-3|TRBD1
CASSPKGTGADTQYF
TGTGCCAGCAGCCCTAAGGGGACAGGGGCGGATACGCAGTATTTT
>few|TRBJ2-1|TRBV7-9|-
CASSPTAVFYNEQFF
TGTGCCAGCAGCCCAACGGCAGTTTTCTACAATGAGCAGTTCTTC
>-|TRBJ2-1|TRBV4-3|TRBD2
CASSQDWLAGGGFHEQFF
TGCGCCAGCAGCCAAGATTGGCTAGCGGGCGGAGGATTCCATGAGCAGTTCTTC
>few|TRBJ1-1|TRBV2|-
CASSRRGIEAFF
TGTGCCAGCAGTCGTAGAGGAATTGAAGCTTTCTTT
>few|TRBJ1-1|TRBV3-1|-
CASSEANSIRGRAEAFF
TGTGCCAGCAGCGAAGCAAACTCAATCAGGGGAAGGGCTGAAGCTTTCTTT
>few|TRBJ2-1|TRBV24-1|-
CATSDSKRPYNEQFF
TGTGCCACCAGTGACTCCAAACGGCCCTACAATGAGCAGTTCTTC
>few|TRBJ2-5|TRBV7-6|-
CASSLAPTRGQETQYF
TGTGCCAGCAGCTTAGCACCCACCAGGGGCCAAGAGACCCAGTACTTC
>-|TRBJ1-3|TRBV5-5|-
CASSLQQARNTIYF
TGTGCCAGCAGCTTGCAACAGGCTAGAAACACCATATATTTT
>-|TRBJ2-5|TRBV18|TRBD1
CASSPPPGQGGETQYF
TGTGCCAGCTCACCACCGCCGGGACAGGGGGGAGAGACCCAGTACTTC
>few|TRBJ2-2|TRBV5-1|-
CASSLYPGDTGELFF
TGCGCCAGCAGCTTGTACCCAGGGGACACCGGGGAGCTGTTTTTT
>few|TRBJ1-6|TRBV7-8|-
CASSLDDSSSYNSPLHF
TGTGCCAGCAGCTTAGACGACAGTAGCTCCTATAATTCACCCCTCCACTTT
>-|TRBJ1-1|TRBV12-3/TRBV12-4|TRBD1
CASSYDRGSRAEAFF
TGTGCCAGCAGTTACGACAGGGGGAGCCGAGCTGAAGCTTTCTTT
>-|TRBJ2-2|TRBV24-1|-
CATSDSILAGGRTGELFF
TGTGCCACCAGTGATTCCATCCTCGCGGGCGGGCGGACCGGGGAGCTGTTTTTT
>few|TRBJ1-2|TRBV21-1|-
CASSYGVLANYGYTF
TGTGCCAGCAGCTACGGGGTTTTAGCTAACTATGGCTACACCTTC
>many|TRBJ2-5|TRBV24-1|TRBD2
CATSDYRAGGPETQYF
TGTGCCACCAGTGATTATCGAGCGGGAGGGCCAGAGACCCAGTACTTC
>few|TRBJ2-7|TRBV6-2/TRBV6-3|TRBD2
CASSYSTSEIYEQYF
TGTGCCAGCAGTTACTCGACTAGCGAGATCTACGAGCAGTACTTC